The next 20 T cell receptor beta chains were all read from a single sample in a study of vaccination effects on CD4 cells after COVID-19. Data came from immunoSEQ multiplex PCR; TCRdb stores just in-frame clones and leaves some out. The sample lists tens of thousands of clones, under 80% occurring once. Before sequencing, viral peptide pools were used by the ViraFEST assay to expand antigen-specific CD4+ T cells. Isolation of CD4+ T cells took place after about ten days of culture. Each participant was given two doses of one vaccine (BNT162b2 or mRNA-1273). No antigens are known for them. The starting material was CD4+ T cells from PBMCs cultured with HCoV-OC43 spike peptides, obtained after COVID-19 vaccination. This sample's subset: HCoV-OC43 spike overlapping peptide pool stimulation. These receptors all come from a human donor who received a COVID-19 vaccine.

The V call is TRBV7-2, the J call TRBJ2-2; 8 bases map to TRBD1. CDR1 is SGHTA, CDR2 FQGNSA, per germline. The CDR3 consists of 15 residues. Germline trimming cut 5 bases from V and 5 bases from J; bases unmatched to any gene: 7. In nucleotides, the CDR3 is TGTGCCAGCAGCCTCCATACAGGGGGTACCGGGGAGCTGTTTTTT. Translated: CASSLHTGGTGELFF.

The chain uses TRBV7-8 and TRBJ2-7, with 10 bases matching TRBD1. Germline CDR1 reads SGHVS; CDR2 reads FQNEAQ. The CDR3 totals 14 residues. The V and J ends lost 5 bases and 6 bases, in that order; junction bases with no gene match: 7. The CDR3 spells CASSTTTGGTEQYV. The DNA of the CDR3 is TGTGCCAGCAGCACTACGACAGGGGGCACCGAGCAGTACGTC.

This rearrangement joins TRBV12-5 to TRBJ1-1; the D gene is possibly TRBD1 (6 bases). CDR1 is LGHNT and CDR2 is FRNRAP in the germline V gene. Trimming shortened V by 2 bases and J by 3 bases, and 13 bases separated the two germline ends. The CDR3 is 15 residues long. In nucleotides, the CDR3 is TGTGCTAGTGGTTTGTTTGCTCCAGGGGACACTGAAGCTTTCTTT. Translating gives CASGLFAPGDTEAFF.

This clone was seen a handful of times. The gene calls are TRBV27 and TRBJ2-1; TRBD1 agrees at 8 bases. Germline V gene data show CDR1 as MNHEY and CDR2 as SMNVEV (reference sequence). V was pared by 5 bases and J by 8 bases, with 11 bases of the junction left unmatched. The CDR3 is 15 residues long. CDR3 nucleotide sequence: TGTGCCAGCAGTATAGACAGGGGAACTTTCGATGAGCAGTTCTTC. Its translation: CASSIDRGTFDEQFF.

This clone was recorded a few times. The V and J genes are TRBV6-6 and TRBJ1-6; D possibly corresponds to TRBD1 (6 bases). CDR3 size: 16 residues. Per the germline V gene, CDR1 is MNHNY and CDR2 is SVGAGI (reference sequence). V lost 0 bases to trimming and J lost 7 bases, with 13 bases between them. CDR3 coding DNA: TGTGCCAGCAGTTACTCTTCGGACAGAACGAATTCACCCCTCCACTTT. Translating it yields CASSYSSDRTNSPLHF.

In this sample, this clone turned up once. The rearrangement joins TRBV5-1 to TRBJ2-3, with D tentatively TRBD1 or TRBD2 (6 bases each). Trimming cost V 4 bases and J 2 bases, with 20 bases left between them. The CDR3 contains 17 residues. Germline loops: CDR1 SGHRS, CDR2 YFSETQ. The CDR3: CASSQGGGDKATDTQYF. In nucleotides, the CDR3 is TGCGCCAGCAGCCAGGGTGGAGGGGACAAAGCCACAGATACGCAGTATTTT.

The chain has TRBV18 and TRBJ1-6; D might be TRBD1 (5 bases). V lost 6 bases and J 10 bases, leaving 19 bases between the germline ends. In germline, CDR1 is KGHSH, CDR2 LQKENI. The CDR3 runs 15 residues. The DNA for the CDR3 is TGTGCCAGCTCTCCATCCGGGACGAGTTTATCACCCCTCCACTTT. It yields the protein CASSPSGTSLSPLHF.

This clone has more than one count but fewer than ten. The V call is TRBV5-8, the J call TRBJ2-7; 7 bases align to TRBD1. There are 13 residues in the CDR3. J gave up 3 bases and V 4 bases, and 4 bases lay outside the gene matches. In germline, CDR1 is SGHTS, CDR2 YDEGEE. CDR3 sequence reads: CASSLRQGYEQYV. The CDR3 nucleotides read TGTGCCAGCAGCCTAAGACAGGGCTACGAGCAGTACGTC.

The chain joins TRBV6-5 to TRBJ2-1, with D maybe TRBD2 (5 bases). Germline values: CDR1 MNHEY, CDR2 SVGAGI. CDR3 length equals 13 residues. Trimming took 2 bases from V and 9 from J, leaving 11 bases between them. CDR3 nucleotides: TGTGCCAGCAGTTACATGAGGGAATCTGAGCAGTTCTTC. Amino acids: CASSYMRESEQFF.

The rearrangement uses TRBV6-2 or TRBV6-3 and TRBJ2-5; 10 positions match TRBD2. The CDR3 is 15 amino acids. V dropped 5 bases and J dropped 2; count of bases not matched to a gene: 5. Germline-derived CDR1 and CDR2 are MNHEY and SVGEGT. CDR3 sequence reads: CASSQILAGQETQYF. CDR3 nucleotides: TGTGCCAGCAGTCAGATACTAGCGGGGCAAGAGACCCAGTACTTC.

This clone appeared once. This sequence joins TRBV7-2 and TRBJ1-5, with D possibly being TRBD1 (5 bases). Germline values: CDR1 SGHTA, CDR2 FQGNSA. The CDR3 spans 13 residues. V was clipped by 6 bases and J by 6 bases, with 12 bases between them. CDR3 sequence (DNA): TGTGCCAGCAGTTGGGACGGGGCTCAGCCCCAGCATTTT. Amino acid sequence: CASSWDGAQPQHF.

This clone was observed a few times. This chain links TRBV4-1 with TRBJ1-5, with D unclear. The CDR3 covers 12 residues. CDR1 and CDR2 (germline): MGHRA, YSYEKL. With 1 base removed from V and 13 bases from J, the gap between germline ends came to 11 bases. This chain's CDR3 is CASSQVPGTQHF. CDR3 DNA: TGCGCCAGCAGCCAAGTGCCAGGAACTCAGCATTTT.

The chain links TRBV28 to TRBJ2-1; D is perhaps TRBD1 (6 bases). Germline lookup yields CDR1 MDHEN and CDR2 SYDVKM. This CDR3 region has 12 residues. V lost 8 bases to trimming and J lost 10 bases, with 15 bases between them. The DNA for the CDR3 is TGTGCCAGCGGGACACTCTCCTCGGAGCAGTTCTTC. Amino acid sequence: CASGTLSSEQFF. Variable domain in full (rest from reference TRBV28 and TRBJ2-1): DVKVTQSSRYLVKRTGEKVFLECVQDMDHENMFWYRQDPGLGLRLIYFSYDVKMKEKGDIPEGYSVSREKKERFSLILESASTNQTSMYLCASGTLSSEQFFGPGTRLTVL.

The rearrangement uses TRBV30 and TRBJ1-1; possibly TRBD1 for D (6 bases). The CDR3 extends over 14 amino acids. The V end lost 1 base, the J end lost 0 bases, and 9 bases lay between the germline ends. Germline V gene lookup returns CDR1 GTSNPN and CDR2 SVGIG (reference sequence). Here the CDR3 reads CAWSADRVNTEAFF. CDR3 coding DNA: TGTGCCTGGAGTGCGGACAGAGTGAACACTGAAGCTTTCTTT.

The chain joins TRBV10-2 to TRBJ2-3; D remains unclear. Germline CDR1 reads WSHSY; CDR2 reads SAAADI. V was shortened by 1 base and J by 7 bases, with 9 bases between the two germline ends. The CDR3 spans 13 residues. The CDR3 bases are TGCGCCAGCAGTGAGTTGGTTGAAAATACGCAGTATTTT. Protein: CASSELVENTQYF.

The CDR3 DNA is TGCGCCAGCAGCTTTTCGGGCGGTACCGGGGAGCTGTTTTTT. Protein sequence: CASSFSGGTGELFF. The chain couples TRBV5-1 to TRBJ2-2; no clear D. The germline gives CDR1 SGHRS, CDR2 YFSETQ. The CDR3 totals 14 residues. With 2 bases removed from V and 5 bases from J, the gap between germline ends came to 10 bases. Using reference TRBV5-1 and TRBJ2-2 for the parts outside the CDR3, the full variable domain is KAGVTQTPRYLIKTRGQQVTLSCSPISGHRSVSWYQQTPGQGLQFLFEYFSETQRNKGNFPGRFSGRQFSNSRSEMNVSTLELGDSALYLCASSFSGGTGELFFGEGSRLTVL.

The V gene is TRBV5-5, the J gene TRBJ2-7, with TRBD1 matching over 10 bases. Unmatched junction bases numbered 6, after V lost 3 bases and J lost 6 bases. Germline V CDR1 and CDR2: SGHKS, YYEKEE (reference sequence). The CDR3 loop spans 14 amino acids. DNA of the CDR3: TGTGCCAGCAGCTATGAGGGGACAGGGGCCGAGCAGTACGTC. It specifies CASSYEGTGAEQYV.

This chain joins TRBV12-3 or TRBV12-4 and TRBJ1-5; D not certain. This CDR3 region has 12 residues. V lost 4 bases to trimming and J lost 5 bases, with 6 bases between them. Here the CDR3 reads CASSSQYQPQHF. CDR3 nucleotides: TGTGCCAGCAGTTCCCAGTATCAGCCCCAGCATTTT.

The chain employs TRBV19 and TRBJ2-6; weak D call: TRBD1 (6 bases). Germline V gene data show CDR1 as LNHDA and CDR2 as SQIVND (reference sequence). The germline V and J ends were trimmed by 5 bases and 0 bases, with 8 bases remaining between them. There are 15 residues in the CDR3. CDR3 DNA: TGTGCCAGTAGTCGACAGGTCTCTGGGGCCAACGTCCTGACTTTC. Translated: CASSRQVSGANVLTF.

This rearrangement joins TRBV10-3 to TRBJ1-1, with 10 bases that match TRBD1. The CDR3 consists of 16 residues. Trimming removed 6 bases from V and 7 bases from J; junction bases left unmatched: 14. CDR1 is ENHRY and CDR2 is SYGVKD in the germline V gene. DNA for the CDR3: TGTGCCATCAGACCGGGACAGGGGCCCTTTAAAGGTGAAGCTTTCTTT. It encodes CAIRPGQGPFKGEAFF.